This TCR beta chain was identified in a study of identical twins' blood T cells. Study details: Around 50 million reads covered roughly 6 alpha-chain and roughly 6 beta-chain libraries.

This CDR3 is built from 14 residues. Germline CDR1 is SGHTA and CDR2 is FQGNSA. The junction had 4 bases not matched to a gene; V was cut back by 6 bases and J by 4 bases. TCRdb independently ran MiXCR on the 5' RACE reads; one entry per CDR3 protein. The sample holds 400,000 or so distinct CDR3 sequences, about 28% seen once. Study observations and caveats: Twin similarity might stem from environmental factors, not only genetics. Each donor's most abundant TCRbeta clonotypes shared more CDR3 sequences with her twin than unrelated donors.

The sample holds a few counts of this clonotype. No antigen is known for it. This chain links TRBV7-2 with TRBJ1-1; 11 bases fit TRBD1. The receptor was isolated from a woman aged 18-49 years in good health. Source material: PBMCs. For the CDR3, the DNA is TGTGCCAGCAGTCGGACAGGGGGCGTCACTGAAGCTTTCTTT. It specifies CASSRTGGVTEAFF.